The clone carrying this T cell receptor beta chain showed up many times. Its antigen remains unidentified. The data stem from a study of T cells after yellow fever vaccination. Study-level points and caveats: FACS-sorted repertoires could harbor abundant contaminating bulk-population clonotypes. Reappearance after the booster was seen for most primary-vaccination clones, at 96% CD4 and roughly 90% CD8.

MiXCR, applied by TCRdb to the 5' RACE reads, yields one record per CDR3 protein. This repertoire shows about 320,000 distinct CDR3 sequences, 4% to 5.5% found once; its top ten account for approximately 20%. Germline CDR1 reads MGHRA; CDR2 reads YSYEKL. The CDR3 loop spans 12 amino acids. The V end lost 1 base, the J end lost 8 bases, and 6 bases lay between the germline ends. The chain carries TRBV4-1 and TRBJ1-5, with D unclear. The TCR comes from a young man who received the YFV17D yellow fever vaccine. Sequenced material: PBMCs, taken 15 days after the yellow fever booster vaccination. CDR3 sequence: CASSQGGEPQHF. CDR3 coding DNA: TGCGCCAGCAGCCAAGGGGGAGAGCCCCAGCATTTT.